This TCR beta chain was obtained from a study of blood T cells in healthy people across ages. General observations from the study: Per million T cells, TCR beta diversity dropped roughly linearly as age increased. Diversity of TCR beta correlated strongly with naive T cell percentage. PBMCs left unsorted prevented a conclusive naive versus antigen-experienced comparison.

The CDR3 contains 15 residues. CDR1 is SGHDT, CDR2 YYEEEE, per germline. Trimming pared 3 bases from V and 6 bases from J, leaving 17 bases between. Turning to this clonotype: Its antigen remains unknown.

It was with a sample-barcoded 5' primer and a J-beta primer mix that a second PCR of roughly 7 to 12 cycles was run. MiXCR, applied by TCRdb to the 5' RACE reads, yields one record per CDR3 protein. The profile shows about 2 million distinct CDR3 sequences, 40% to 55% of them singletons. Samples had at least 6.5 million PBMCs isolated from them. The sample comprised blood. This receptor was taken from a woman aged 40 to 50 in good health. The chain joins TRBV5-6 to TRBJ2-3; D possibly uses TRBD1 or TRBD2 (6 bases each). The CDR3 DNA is TGTGCCAGCAGCTCCAAGGGGGGCGGGATGGATACGCAGTATTTT. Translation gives CASSSKGGGMDTQYF.